This T cell receptor beta chain was recorded in a study of T cells in tuberculosis. Clones were sequenced by immunoSEQ multiplex PCR, and TCRdb holds only the in-frame ones, with some missing. The data hold roughly 31,000 clones, with more than 75% observed a single time. As for time point: new active TB diagnosis, blood taken before or within 7 days of starting treatment. Active tuberculosis patients were new diagnoses, HIV-seronegative, South African, and aged 18 years or older. Each patient had positive sputum smear microscopy and/or positive culture. V lost 8 bases and J lost 1, with 11 bases in between. This CDR3 comprises 12 residues. Germline lookup yields CDR1 SQVTM and CDR2 ANQGSEA.

The TCR originated in an adult with tuberculosis. The input for sequencing was PBMCs, taken at tuberculosis diagnosis. The rearrangement links TRBV29-1 to TRBJ1-1; tentative D call: TRBD1 (5 bases). CDR3 coding DNA: TGCAGCACCGAAACAGGGAACACTGAAGCTTTCTTT. Translated: CSTETGNTEAFF.